This paragraph reports one T cell receptor beta chain. This record belongs to a study of blood T cell repertoires in COVID-19. Across the study: PBMCs, B-cell-depleted T cells, or T cells provided the cDNA or gDNA that made up the material.

Methods used by the authors: The assay estimated nucleated cells by amplifying reference gene primers. Here immunoSEQ multiplex PCR was the method, and the copy in TCRdb shows in-frame clones only, minus some. For V, J and clone size, that table is used; D and trimming come from the DNA. The data show about 120,000 clones, nearly 90% seen once. From germline, CDR1 is SNHLY and CDR2 FYNNEI. CDR3 length equals 15 residues. V was pared by 0 bases and J by 4 bases, with 11 bases between. The clonotype originates from a human donor in a cohort sampled during active COVID-19. The source material was peripheral blood. This chain joins TRBV2 and TRBJ2-3; TRBD2 might be the D (6 bases). The CDR3 here is CASSEAFSGADTQYF. In nucleotides, the CDR3 is TGTGCCAGCAGTGAAGCCTTCTCGGGGGCAGATACGCAGTATTTT.